The T cell receptor beta chain described here comes from a study of cytomegalovirus exposure and HLA in healthy donors. About the research overall: Genotyping of roughly 400 donors showed that over 65% belonged to the Caucasian-associated ancestry cluster.

In regard to this clone: Its antigen is undetermined.

The PCR employed 60 Vbeta primers together with 13 Jbeta primers. The repertoire was sequenced with immunoSEQ multiplex PCR; TCRdb's copy has only in-frame clones and lacks some. Of 100,000 to 120,000 clones listed, roughly 15% are singletons. Study-level points and caveats: TCR sequences were mostly rare, though some public TCRs occurred in many donors. Researchers reported from a later analysis that most CMV-associated TCR beta chains appeared HLA-restricted.

The CDR3 length is 13 residues. Unmatched junction bases numbered 3, after V lost 5 bases and J lost 5 bases. Looked up from germline, CDR1 is SEHNR and CDR2 is FQNEAQ (reference sequence). This TCR was recovered from a female donor in good health and CMV-seronegative. Sequencing was done on a sample of PBMCs. V usage is TRBV7-9 and J usage is TRBJ2-5; 9 nucleotides line up with TRBD2. The CDR3 spells CASSVGLAETQYF. The DNA for the CDR3 is TGTGCCAGCAGCGTCGGACTAGCGGAGACCCAGTACTTC.